This T cell receptor beta chain was sequenced during a study of vaccination and CD4 T cells after COVID-19. About the research overall: Two mRNA vaccine doses were given, either BNT162b2 or mRNA-1273. Regarding the study as a whole: Spike mono-reactivity was shown by 304 of 307 vaccine-specific clones in convalescent patients.

Treatment specified: approximately nine-day PBMC culture with coronavirus spike peptide pools or control peptides (ViraFEST assay). From the unexposed donor, CD4+ T cells were collected ahead of the COVID-19 pandemic (2011-2018). Via ViraFEST, peptide pools expanded antigen-specific T cells before TCR sequencing. Each well received approximately 1.8 million PBMCs, cultured with roughly 9.4 IU/ml IL-2 and approximately 10 ug/ml peptide pools. For this clonotype: Its antigen remains unknown.

Cultured CD4+ T-cell DNA underwent Oncomine TCR Beta short-read sequencing. Via MiXCR, TCRdb re-called the PCR reads, giving one row per CDR3 protein. This sample has under 8,500 distinct CDR3 sequences; roughly 48% occur once, and the top ten carry about two fifths. The material sequenced was CD4+ T cells from blood, cultured in vitro. This TCR was sampled from a human donor in good health.

DNA of the CDR3: TGTGCCAGCAGTTTAAGGGGGGCGGACAATGAGCAGTTCTTC. Translating gives CASSLRGADNEQFF. The chain uses TRBV12-3 or TRBV12-4 and TRBJ2-1, with D perhaps assigned TRBD1 or TRBD2 (6 bases each). The CDR3 is 14 amino acids. Trimming removed 2 bases at V and 5 bases at J, with 10 bases between.